The sequence of this TCR beta chain was determined in a study of T cell responses to AZD1222 COVID-19 vaccine. The wider study: Pooling of second doses given at about 4 or about 12 weeks was done.

Findings and limits, study-wide: Two doses of AZD1222 preceded a rise in Spike-specific TCR breadth and depth. Donor demographics were predominantly white British with a female majority; clonal diversity may be underestimated. Mapped onto spike, vaccine-associated CD4 TCRs spanned it and were dominant at 160-218 and 743-854.

In the case of this clone: No antigen is known for it. In the same sample, other DNA sequences code for this CDR3.

Here immunoSEQ multiplex PCR was the method, and the copy in TCRdb shows in-frame clones only, minus some. The repertoire consists of about 96,000 clones, with 75% to 90% occurring once and the leading ten covering about 25%. The clonotype originates from an adult in good health. The specimen comprised peripheral blood, sampled on day 0 of AZD1222 vaccination.

CDR3 bases: TGTGCCAGCAGCTTAAGGGGCGATGAGCAGTTCTTC. Protein: CASSLRGDEQFF. The rearrangement links TRBV7-9 to TRBJ2-1; a possible D gene is TRBD1 (5 bases). Trimming took 2 bases from V and 8 from J, leaving 7 bases between them. Germline CDR1 and CDR2: SEHNR and FQNEAQ (reference sequence). The CDR3 totals 12 residues.